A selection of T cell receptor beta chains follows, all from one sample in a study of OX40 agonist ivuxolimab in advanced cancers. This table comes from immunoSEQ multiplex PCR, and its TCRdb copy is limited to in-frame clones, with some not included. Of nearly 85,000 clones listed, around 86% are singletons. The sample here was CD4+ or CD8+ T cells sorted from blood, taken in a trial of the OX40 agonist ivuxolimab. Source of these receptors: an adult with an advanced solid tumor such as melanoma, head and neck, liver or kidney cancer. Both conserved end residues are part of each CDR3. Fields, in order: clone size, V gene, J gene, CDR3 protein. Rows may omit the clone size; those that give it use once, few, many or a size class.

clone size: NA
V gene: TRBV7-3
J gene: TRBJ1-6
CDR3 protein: CASSLVSGVGNSPLHF

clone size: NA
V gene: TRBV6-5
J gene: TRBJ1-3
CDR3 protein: CASRRQFSGNTIYF

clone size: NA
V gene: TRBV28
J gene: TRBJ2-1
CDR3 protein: CASSPGGSYNEQFF

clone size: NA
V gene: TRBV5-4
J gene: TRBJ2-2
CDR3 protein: CASSLGDKLNTGELFF

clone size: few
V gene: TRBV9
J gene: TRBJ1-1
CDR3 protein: CASSRLTANTEAFF

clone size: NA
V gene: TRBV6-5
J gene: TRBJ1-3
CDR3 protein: CASSYSPGSGNTIYF

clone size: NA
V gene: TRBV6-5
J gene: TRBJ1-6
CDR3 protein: CASSPGTVYNSPLHF

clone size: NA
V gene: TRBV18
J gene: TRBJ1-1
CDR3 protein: CASSPLPGPWNTEAFF

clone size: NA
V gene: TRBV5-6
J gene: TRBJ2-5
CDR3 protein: CASSLSDVGFQETQYF

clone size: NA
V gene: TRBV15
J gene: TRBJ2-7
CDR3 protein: CATSRGQGSLGSYEQYF

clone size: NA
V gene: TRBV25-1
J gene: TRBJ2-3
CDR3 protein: CASSGSSTSTDTQYF

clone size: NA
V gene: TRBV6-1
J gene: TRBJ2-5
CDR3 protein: CASSLGGQETQYF

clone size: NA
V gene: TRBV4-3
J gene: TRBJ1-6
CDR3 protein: CASSQEEGHGSPLHF

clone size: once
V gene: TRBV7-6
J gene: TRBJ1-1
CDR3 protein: CASSSGLGNTEAFF

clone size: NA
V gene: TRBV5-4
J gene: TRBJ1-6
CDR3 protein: CASSAASARAPGPLHF

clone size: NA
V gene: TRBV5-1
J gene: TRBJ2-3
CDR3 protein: CASSPAGGGGDTQYF

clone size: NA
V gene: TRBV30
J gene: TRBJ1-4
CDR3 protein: CAWSGGWANEKLFF

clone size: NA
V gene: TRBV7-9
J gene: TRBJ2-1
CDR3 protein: CASSLRGANYNEQFF

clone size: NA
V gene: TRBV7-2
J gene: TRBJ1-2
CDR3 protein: CASSLVRGQGTYGYTF

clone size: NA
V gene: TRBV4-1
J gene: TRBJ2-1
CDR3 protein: CASSRLETGQSSYNEQFF